The present T cell receptor (beta chain) was sequenced within a study of CXCR3-negative and CXCR3-positive naive CD8 T cells. Whole-study context: Total TRB output reached 120 million to 150 million reads, about 1.5 +/- 0.3 million per library. Regarding the study as a whole: In both naive subsets diversity was comparably high, whereas memory CD8+ cells showed much lower diversity. Memory, not naive, CXCR3-negative and CXCR3-positive cells differed in TRBV-TRBJ usage. More hydrophobic TRB CDR3s were found in CXCR3-positive naive cells than in CXCR3-negative naive cells. CD5 surface expression was similar among naive subsets, and TCR strength was estimated by inference from TRB CDR3 properties.

Each TRB cDNA library was prepared by 5' RACE (with UMI labels). TCRdb processed the 5' RACE reads again and assigns one entry to each CDR3 protein, with no DNA. Seen in this sample are around 110,000 distinct CDR3 sequences; the ten most common clones hold 0.3% to 0.45%. Germline values: CDR1 DFQATT, CDR2 SNEGSKA (reference sequence). This CDR3 is built from 13 residues. Comments on this clonotype: Its cognate antigen is unknown.

The TCR sequence derives from a human donor in good health. Some clones in this sample may be carry-over from other donors' samples. Sample: naive CXCR3+ CD8+ T cells from blood. Subset reported: CD45RO-CCR7+CD27+CD95- naive CD8+ T cells expressing CXCR3 (TNR3+). V usage is TRBV20-1 and J usage is TRBJ2-7. CDR3 in amino acids: CSARGSLLYEQYF.